A selection of T cell receptor beta chains follows, all from one sample in a study of blood T cell repertoires in COVID-19. Here immunoSEQ multiplex PCR was the method, and the copy in TCRdb shows in-frame clones only, minus some. Of some 190,000 clones listed, roughly 79% are singletons. Material for sequencing was peripheral blood. The receptors were sampled from a woman in her thirties or forties with COVID-19, enrolled during active disease. Each CDR3 is given with its conserved first and last residue. The D gene is left open where the match is weak. Clone sizes are given selectively: once, few, many, or a class where the clone is expanded.

>16|-|TRBV6-1|once
CASSALGGVINQPQHF
>16|-|TRBV5-1|-
CASSLGAAKNTGELFF
>16|TRBD2|TRBV9|-
CASSVALAGPTDTQYF
>13|-|TRBV19|-
CASSKRAGDEQYF
>17|TRBD1|TRBV5-3|-
CARSLAKDREEGTEAFF
>14|-|TRBV19|-
CASSIRGWGTEAFF
>15|-|TRBV7-9|-
CASSSGTGEGDEQYF
>11|-|TRBV19|-
CASSVRDTQYF
>12|TRBD1|TRBV14|-
CASSPTGGTQYF
>16|-|TRBV28|-
CASSLWNDMPDYGYTF
>16|TRBD2|TRBV5-4|-
CASSFGTGTRYNEQFF
>16|-|TRBV9|-
CASSVSSGIHNYGYTF
>13|-|TRBV5-8|-
CASSLQGNYGYTF
>12|-|TRBV30|-
CAWIAQDNEQFF
>13|TRBD1|TRBV5-4|once
CASSFTGGTEAFF
>17|TRBD1|TRBV9|-
CASSSPRDRGFNTEAFF
>14|-|TRBV28|-
CASSYEGRSTEAFF
>18|TRBD2|TRBV5-4|few
CASEGRGTSGSLFGEQFF
>14|TRBD1|TRBV14|-
CASRPQGAPTEAFF
>15|-|TRBV5-6|-
CASSLVSGVTDTQYF
>17|-|TRBV5-1|-
CASSLYFGAQGGGGYTF
>17|TRBD1|TRBV7-8|many
CASSLGFPGTVQETQYF
>15|TRBD1|TRBV5-8|-
CASSFRGRGNQPQHF
>15|TRBD1|TRBV30|once
CASSSDRGGTGELFF
>15|TRBD1|TRBV10-2|once
CASSVIGQGPNGYTF
>13|-|TRBV28|many
CASSLVVTAAKDF
>16|-|TRBV18|-
CASSPSFSGIYNEQFF
>16|TRBD2|TRBV19|-
CASSIGGTSVYNEQFF
>14|-|TRBV29-1|-
CSVQAEGRGNEQYF
>15|TRBD1|TRBV5-6|-
CASSPMTGGTGELFF
>15|-|TRBV27|-
CASSLYSPVGATQYF
>15|-|TRBV20-1|-
CSASSWGAGGNEQYF
>15|TRBD1|TRBV5-6|-
CASSRTGVPNQPQHF
>11|-|TRBV30|-
CAWSQNSPLHF
>17|-|TRBV3-1/TRBV3-2|-
CASSRIGGRGKNTEAFF
>13|-|TRBV19|few
CASSIDRPGEQFF